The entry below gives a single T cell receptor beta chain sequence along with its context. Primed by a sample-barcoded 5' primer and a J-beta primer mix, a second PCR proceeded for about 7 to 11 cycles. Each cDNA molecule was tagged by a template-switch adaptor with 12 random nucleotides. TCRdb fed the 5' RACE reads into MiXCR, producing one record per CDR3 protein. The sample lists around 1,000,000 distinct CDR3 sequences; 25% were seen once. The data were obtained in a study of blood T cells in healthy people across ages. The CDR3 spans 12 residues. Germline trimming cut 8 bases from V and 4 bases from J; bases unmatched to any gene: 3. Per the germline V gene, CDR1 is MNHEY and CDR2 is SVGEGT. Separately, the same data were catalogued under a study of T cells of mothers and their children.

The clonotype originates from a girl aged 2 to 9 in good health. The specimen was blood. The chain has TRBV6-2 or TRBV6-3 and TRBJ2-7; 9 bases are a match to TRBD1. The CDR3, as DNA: TGTGCCAGCCGGGACAGGGTGTACGAGCAGTACTTC. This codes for CASRDRVYEQYF.